This TCR beta chain stems from a study of T cell responses to AZD1222 COVID-19 vaccine. The table came from immunoSEQ multiplex PCR; TCRdb's copy has only in-frame clones and leaves some out. The sample lists approximately 170,000 clones; 80% to 95% were seen once. The sequencing used peripheral blood, collected on day 0 of AZD1222 vaccination. This TCR derives from an adult in good health.

CDR3 loop: CASSRTTDSNTEAFF. CDR3 DNA sequence: TGCGCCAGCAGCCGCACGACAGACTCGAACACTGAAGCTTTCTTT. V and J are TRBV5-1 and TRBJ1-1, with D perhaps TRBD1 (5 bases). Looked up from germline, CDR1 is SGHRS and CDR2 is YFSETQ. V was shortened by 4 bases and J by 1 base, with 14 bases between the two germline ends. This CDR3 region has 15 residues.